This T cell receptor beta chain was identified during a study of shared clonotypes between healthy human individuals. CD8 cells classed as naive were CD45RO-negative and positively selected for CCR7, excluding terminally differentiated effector memory CD45RA+ cells. The germline V gene encodes CDR1 MGHRA and CDR2 YSYEKL. The ends lost 1 base at V and 2 bases at J; junction bases unmatched: 8. The CDR3 is 16 residues long. Assay runs were performed at deep level. Sequenced by immunoSEQ multiplex PCR; TCRdb stores in-frame clones only, minus some. The sample comprises 750,000 to 1,000,000 clones, more than 85% of which are singletons, and 24% rests with the top ten. Comments on this clone: Antigen specificity is unknown.

General study points: Larger estimated richness was generally recorded for naive subsets relative to memory subsets. Only blood was sampled, and tissue TCR repertoires likely differ from blood ones.

Sequencing was performed on naive CD8+ T cells sorted from blood. The V gene is TRBV4-1, the J gene TRBJ2-7; 7 nucleotides align to TRBD2. The clonotype was recovered from a man aged 25-40 years in good health. The CDR3 DNA reads TGCGCCAGCAGCCAAGTTTCGGGCGGGAGTACCTACGAGCAGTACTTC. It codes for CASSQVSGGSTYEQYF.